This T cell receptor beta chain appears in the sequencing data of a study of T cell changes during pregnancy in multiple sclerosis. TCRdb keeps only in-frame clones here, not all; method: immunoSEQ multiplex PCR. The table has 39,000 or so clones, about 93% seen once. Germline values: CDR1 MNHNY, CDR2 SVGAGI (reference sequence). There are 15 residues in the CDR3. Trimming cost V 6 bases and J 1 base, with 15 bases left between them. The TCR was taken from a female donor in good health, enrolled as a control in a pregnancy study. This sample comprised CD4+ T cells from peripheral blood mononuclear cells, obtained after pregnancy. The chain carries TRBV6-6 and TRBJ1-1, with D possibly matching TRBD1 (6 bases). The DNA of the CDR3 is TGTGCCAGCAGAGTAACGGGACACAAGAACACTGAAGCTTTCTTT. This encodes CASRVTGHKNTEAFF.